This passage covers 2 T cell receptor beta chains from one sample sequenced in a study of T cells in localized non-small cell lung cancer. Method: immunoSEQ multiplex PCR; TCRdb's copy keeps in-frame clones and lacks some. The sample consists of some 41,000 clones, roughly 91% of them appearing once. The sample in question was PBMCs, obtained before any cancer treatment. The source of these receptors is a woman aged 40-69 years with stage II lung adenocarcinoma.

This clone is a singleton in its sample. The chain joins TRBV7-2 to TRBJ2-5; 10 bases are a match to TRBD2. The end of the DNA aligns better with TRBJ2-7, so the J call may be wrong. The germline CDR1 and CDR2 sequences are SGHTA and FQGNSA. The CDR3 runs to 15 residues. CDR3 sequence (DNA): TGTGCCAGCAGCCGAACCGGGACTAGCGCTTACGAGCAGTACTTC. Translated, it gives CASSRTGTSAYEQYF.

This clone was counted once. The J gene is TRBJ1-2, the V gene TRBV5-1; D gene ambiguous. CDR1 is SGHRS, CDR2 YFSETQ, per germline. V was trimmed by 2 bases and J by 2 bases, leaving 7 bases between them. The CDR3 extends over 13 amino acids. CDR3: CASSLEINYGYTF. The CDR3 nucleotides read TGCGCCAGCAGCTTAGAAATCAACTATGGCTACACCTTC.